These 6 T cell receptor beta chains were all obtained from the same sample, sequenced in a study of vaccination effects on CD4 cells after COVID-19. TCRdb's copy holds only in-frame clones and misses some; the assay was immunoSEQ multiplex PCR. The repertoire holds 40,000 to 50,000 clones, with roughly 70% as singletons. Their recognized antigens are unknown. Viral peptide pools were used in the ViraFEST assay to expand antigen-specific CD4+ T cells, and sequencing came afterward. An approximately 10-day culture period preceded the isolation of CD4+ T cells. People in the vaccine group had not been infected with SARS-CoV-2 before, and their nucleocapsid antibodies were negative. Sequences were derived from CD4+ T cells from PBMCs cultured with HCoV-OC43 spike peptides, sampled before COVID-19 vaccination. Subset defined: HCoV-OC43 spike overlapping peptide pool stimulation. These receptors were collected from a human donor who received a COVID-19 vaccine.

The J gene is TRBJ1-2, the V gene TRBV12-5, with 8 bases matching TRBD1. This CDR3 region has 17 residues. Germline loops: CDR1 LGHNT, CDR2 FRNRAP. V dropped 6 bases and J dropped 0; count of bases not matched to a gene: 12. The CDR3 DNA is TGTGCTAGTGGCCTAACCATACCGGGACAGGCTAACTATGGCTACACCTTC. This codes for CASGLTIPGQANYGYTF.

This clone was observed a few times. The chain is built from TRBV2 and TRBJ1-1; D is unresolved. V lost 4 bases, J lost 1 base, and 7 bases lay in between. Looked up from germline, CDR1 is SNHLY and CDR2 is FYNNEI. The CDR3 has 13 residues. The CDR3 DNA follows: TGTGCCAGCAGTGTGCAGGCGAACACTGAAGCTTTCTTT. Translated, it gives CASSVQANTEAFF.

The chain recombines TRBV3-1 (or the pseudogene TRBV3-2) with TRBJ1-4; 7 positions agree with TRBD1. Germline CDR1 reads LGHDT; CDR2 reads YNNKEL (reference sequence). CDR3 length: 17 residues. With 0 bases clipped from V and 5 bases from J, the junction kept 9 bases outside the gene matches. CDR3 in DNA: TGTGCCAGCAGCCAAGAGGGTAGGGGGCGTTCAAATGAAAAACTGTTTTTT. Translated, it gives CASSQEGRGRSNEKLFF.

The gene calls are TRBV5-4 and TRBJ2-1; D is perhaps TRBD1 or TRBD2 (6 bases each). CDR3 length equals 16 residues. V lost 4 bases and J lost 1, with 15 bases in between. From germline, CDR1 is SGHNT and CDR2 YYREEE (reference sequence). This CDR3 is CASSPGASVSYNEQFF. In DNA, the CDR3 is TGTGCCAGCAGCCCGGGGGCTAGCGTATCCTACAATGAGCAGTTCTTC.

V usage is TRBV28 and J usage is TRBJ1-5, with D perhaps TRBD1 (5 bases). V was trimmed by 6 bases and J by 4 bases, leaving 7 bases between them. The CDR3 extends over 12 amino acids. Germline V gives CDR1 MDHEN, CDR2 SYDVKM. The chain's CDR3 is CASSSGNQPQHF. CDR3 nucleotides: TGTGCCAGCAGCTCAGGGAATCAGCCCCAGCATTTT.

The CDR3 DNA follows: TGCAGCGGGGGTAGCGGGAGTTTGGCAGATACGCAGTATTTT. Encoded protein: CSGGSGSLADTQYF. The chain couples TRBV29-1 to TRBJ2-3; 9 bases map to TRBD2. Trimming cost V 7 bases and J 4 bases; bases outside gene matches: 9. The CDR3 length is 14 residues. Germline values: CDR1 SQVTM, CDR2 ANQGSEA.